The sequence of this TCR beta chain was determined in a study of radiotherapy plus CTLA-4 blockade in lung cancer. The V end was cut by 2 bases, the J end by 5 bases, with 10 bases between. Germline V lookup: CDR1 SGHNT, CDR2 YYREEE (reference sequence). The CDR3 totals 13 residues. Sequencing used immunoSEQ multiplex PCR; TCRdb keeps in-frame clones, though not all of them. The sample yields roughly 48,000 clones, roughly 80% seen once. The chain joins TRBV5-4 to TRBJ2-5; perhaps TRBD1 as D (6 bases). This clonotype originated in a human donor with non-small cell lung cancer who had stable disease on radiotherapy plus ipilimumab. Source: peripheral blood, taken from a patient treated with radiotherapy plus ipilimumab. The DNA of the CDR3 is TGTGCCAGCAGCTTATGGACAGACGAGACCCAGTACTTC. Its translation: CASSLWTDETQYF.